Listed below are T cell receptor beta chains from one sample, sequenced in a study of tumor-infiltrating lymphocytes in primary liver carcinoma. TCRdb itself ran the multiplex PCR reads through MiXCR, one entry per CDR3 protein. In the table there are 85,000 to 100,000 distinct CDR3 sequences, about 73% of which are singletons. Specimen: tumor-adjacent normal liver tissue. The receptors derive from a man aged 35 to 55 with primary liver carcinoma and hepatitis B virus infection. CDR3s include the opening cysteine and the closing phenylalanine or tryptophan. The D gene is left open where the match is weak. Not every row has a clone size; where given, it reads once, few, many or a size class.

J	size	V	D	CDR3	DNA
TRBJ1-5	NA	TRBV11-2	NA	CASSSKQVYSNQSQHF	TGTGCTAGCAGCTCCAAACAGGTCTATAGCAATCAGTCCCAGCATTTT
TRBJ2-3	NA	TRBV2	TRBD1	CASRGTGDDTQYF	TGTGCCAGCAGGGGGACAGGGGATGATACGCAGTATTTT
TRBJ1-4	NA	TRBV11-2	TRBD1	CASGSSGQGGEKLFF	TGTGCCAGCGGCTCATCTGGACAGGGTGGTGAAAAACTGTTTTTT
TRBJ1-2	NA	TRBV29-1	NA	CSGTTGRTDGYTF	TGCAGCGGTACAACAGGGAGGACGGATGGCTACACCTTC
TRBJ2-7	many	TRBV12-3/TRBV12-4	NA	CASSLVSEQYF	TGTGCCAGCAGTTTAGTAAGCGAGCAGTACTTC
TRBJ2-7	NA	TRBV2	TRBD1	CASRGQRSYEQYF	TGTGCCAGCAGGGGACAGCGATCCTACGAGCAGTACTTC
TRBJ2-3	many	TRBV10-3	NA	CATRETDTQYF	TGTGCCACCCGGGAGACAGATACGCAGTATTTT
TRBJ2-1	many	TRBV12-3/TRBV12-4	NA	CASRLTQGAQFF	TGTGCCAGCAGACTGACACAGGGAGCGCAGTTCTTC
TRBJ2-5	NA	TRBV11-2	NA	CASTLGRAGQETQYF	TGTGCCAGCACCTTAGGGCGCGCAGGGCAAGAGACCCAGTACTTC
TRBJ2-3	NA	TRBV30	TRBD2	CAWKPGLAGTDTQYF	TGTGCCTGGAAGCCCGGACTAGCGGGAACCGATACGCAGTATTTT
TRBJ2-3	NA	TRBV6-1	NA	CASTIRTGRTDTQYF	TGTGCCAGCACTATTCGAACAGGCCGCACAGATACGCAGTATTTT
TRBJ2-5	NA	TRBV11-2	NA	CAGSLGGAGGPETQYF	TGTGCCGGCAGCTTGGGAGGAGCCGGAGGGCCGGAGACCCAGTACTTC
TRBJ2-5	many	TRBV6-6	NA	CASSYIRGTETQYF	TGTGCCAGCAGTTATATCAGGGGTACAGAGACCCAGTACTTC